Described below is a single T cell receptor (beta chain) sequence and its context. This record comes from a study of radiotherapy plus CTLA-4 blockade in lung cancer. The repertoire was sequenced with immunoSEQ multiplex PCR; TCRdb's copy has only in-frame clones and lacks some. The table has fewer than 90,000 clones, less than 90% seen once. CDR1 and CDR2 from the germline V gene are SGHTS and YDEGEE. The CDR3 consists of 14 residues. J gave up 0 bases and V 4 bases, and 3 bases lay outside the gene matches. The sample here was peripheral blood, taken from a patient treated with radiotherapy plus ipilimumab. The J gene is TRBJ1-1, the V gene TRBV5-8; 7 nucleotides align to TRBD1. This clonotype originated in a human donor with non-small cell lung cancer who had stable disease on radiotherapy plus ipilimumab. CDR3 protein: CASSRGQVNTEAFF. DNA for the CDR3: TGTGCCAGCAGCCGCGGACAGGTGAACACTGAAGCTTTCTTT.